This T cell receptor (beta chain) came from a study of T-cell reconstitution after alpha-beta-depleted transplantation in children. This clonotype was found a few times. The antigen is not known. Findings and caveats of the study: Certain patients had high TCRbeta diversity at day 60, and it came from recipient T cells and thymic progenitors that survived. Expanded graft clones, several hundred of them, were reportedly the source of alpha-beta T cells about two months after transplant. The main origin of T-cell counts and diversity one year after transplant was newly produced T cells.

This sample's TCRbeta library carried unique molecular identifier barcodes. From the PCR reads, TCRdb called clonotypes with MiXCR, one entry per CDR3 protein. The sample has around 440,000 distinct CDR3 sequences, about 10% seen once. The CDR3 runs 15 residues. V and J are TRBV21-1 and TRBJ2-1; the table's TRBD1 call for D was not verified on the DNA. TRBV21-1 corresponds to a pseudogene. The input for sequencing was PBMCs, taken before TCRalphabeta/CD19-depleted stem cell transplant. This receptor was taken from a child aged 2 to 15 with inherited bone marrow failure, due to receive a stem cell transplant. CDR3 loop: CASHQGDRPNYEQFF. The CDR3 nucleotides are TGTGCCAGCCACCAAGGGGACAGGCCCAACTATGAGCAGTTCTTC.